This paragraph reports one TCR beta chain. The PCR contained 60 Vbeta and 13 Jbeta primers. Libraries were prepared by immunoSEQ multiplex PCR; TCRdb keeps only in-frame clonotypes and omits some of them. Here the sample spans around 84,000 clones, less than 80% being singletons. The data stem from a study of cytomegalovirus exposure and HLA in healthy donors. Looking at the study overall: A prior study identified 117 million unique TCR beta sequences from roughly 170 million T cells.

This CDR3 is built from 17 residues. The germline V gene encodes CDR1 SNHLY and CDR2 FYNNEI. Trimming stripped 7 bases from V and 0 bases from J, with 21 bases between. The receptor was isolated from a human donor in good health. Sequencing used PBMCs. The genes are TRBV2 and TRBJ1-1; no definite D call. The chain's CDR3 is CASKPRITARMNTEAFF. The DNA of the CDR3 is TGTGCCAGCAAGCCAAGGATCACAGCCAGAATGAACACTGAAGCTTTCTTT.